This T cell receptor (beta chain) was identified in a study of siplizumab effects on memory and regulatory T cells. Profiled with immunoSEQ multiplex PCR; TCRdb holds only in-frame clones, not every one. This table holds about 100,000 clones, 85% to 95% found once. V was cut by 3 bases and J by 5 bases, with 17 bases left in between. The germline CDR1 and CDR2 sequences are LNHDA and SQIVND (reference sequence). The CDR3 runs to 16 residues. Overall study findings and caveats: Memory T cells appeared less diverse than naive cells, which seemed to contribute substantially to alloresponse.

On this clone itself: What it binds is not known.

This TCR came from a human donor in good health. The V call is TRBV19, the J call TRBJ2-1; a weak D match, TRBD1 (5 bases). Sequenced material: non-Treg CD4+ T cells sorted from blood. This chain's CDR3 is CASSIDSPPSNNEQFF. DNA for the CDR3: TGTGCCAGTAGTATCGACAGTCCGCCTTCCAACAATGAGCAGTTCTTC. The whole variable domain, remainder taken from reference TRBV19 and TRBJ2-1, is DGGITQSPKYLFRKEGQNVTLSCEQNLNHDAMYWYRQDPGQGLRLIYYSQIVNDFQKGDIAEGYSVSREKKESFPLTVTSAQKNPTAFYLCASSIDSPPSNNEQFFGPGTRLTVL.